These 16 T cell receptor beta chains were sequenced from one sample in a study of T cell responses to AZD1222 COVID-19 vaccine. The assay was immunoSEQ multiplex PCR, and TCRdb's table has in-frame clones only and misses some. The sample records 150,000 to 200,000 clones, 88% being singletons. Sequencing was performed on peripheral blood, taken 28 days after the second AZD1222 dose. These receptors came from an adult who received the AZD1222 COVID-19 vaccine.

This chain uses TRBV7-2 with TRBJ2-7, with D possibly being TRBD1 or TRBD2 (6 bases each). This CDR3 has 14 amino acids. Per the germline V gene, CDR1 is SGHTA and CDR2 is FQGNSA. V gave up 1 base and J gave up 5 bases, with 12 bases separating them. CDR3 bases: TGTGCCAGCAGCTTAGTGCCCCGGGGGCACGAGCAGTACTTC. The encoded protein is CASSLVPRGHEQYF.

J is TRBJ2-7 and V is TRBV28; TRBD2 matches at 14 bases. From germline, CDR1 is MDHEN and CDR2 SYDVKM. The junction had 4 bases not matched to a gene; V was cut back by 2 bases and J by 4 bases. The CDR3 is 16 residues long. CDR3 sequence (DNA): TGTGCCAGCAGTTTAGCGACTAGCGGGAGGGGTTACGAGCAGTACTTC. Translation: CASSLATSGRGYEQYF.

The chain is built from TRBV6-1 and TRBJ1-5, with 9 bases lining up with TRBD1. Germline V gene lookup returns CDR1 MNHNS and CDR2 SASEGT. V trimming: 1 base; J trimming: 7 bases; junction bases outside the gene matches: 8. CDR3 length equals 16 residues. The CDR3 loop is CASSEGAQGAGQPQHF. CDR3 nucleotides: TGTGCCAGCAGTGAAGGGGCACAGGGGGCGGGACAGCCCCAGCATTTT.

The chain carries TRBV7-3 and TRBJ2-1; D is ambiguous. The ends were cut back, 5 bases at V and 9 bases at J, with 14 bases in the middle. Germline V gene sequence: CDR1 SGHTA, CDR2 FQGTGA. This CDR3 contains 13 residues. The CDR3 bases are TGTGCCAGCAGCCCCCGGGCTACGGCTGAGCAGTTCTTC. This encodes CASSPRATAEQFF.

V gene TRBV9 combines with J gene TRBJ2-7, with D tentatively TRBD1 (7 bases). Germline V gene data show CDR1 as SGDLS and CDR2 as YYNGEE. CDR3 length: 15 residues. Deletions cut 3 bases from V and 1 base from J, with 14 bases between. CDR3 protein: CASSETGTSSYEQYF. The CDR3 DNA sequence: TGTGCCAGCAGCGAGACAGGGACTTCTTCCTACGAGCAGTACTTC.

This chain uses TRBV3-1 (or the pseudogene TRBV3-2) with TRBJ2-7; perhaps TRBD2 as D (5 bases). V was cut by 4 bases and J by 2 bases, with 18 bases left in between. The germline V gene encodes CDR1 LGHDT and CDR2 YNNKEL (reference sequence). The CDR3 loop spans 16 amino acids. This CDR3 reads CASSPDSAGPPYEQYF. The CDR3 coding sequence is TGTGCCAGCAGCCCAGACTCGGCGGGCCCCCCCTACGAGCAGTACTTC.

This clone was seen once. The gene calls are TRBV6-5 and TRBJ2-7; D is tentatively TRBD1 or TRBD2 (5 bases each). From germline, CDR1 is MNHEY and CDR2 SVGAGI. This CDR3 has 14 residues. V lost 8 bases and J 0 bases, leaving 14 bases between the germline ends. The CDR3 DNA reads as TGTGCCAGCGGGGGATTGACAGCCTCCTACGAGCAGTACTTC. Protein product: CASGGLTASYEQYF.

CDR3: CASSVEAGGSGELFF. CDR3 coding DNA: TGTGCCAGCAGCGTAGAAGCGGGAGGGTCCGGGGAGCTGTTTTTT. The chain couples TRBV9 to TRBJ2-2; 10 bases match TRBD2. The CDR3 consists of 15 residues. Germline V gene data show CDR1 as SGDLS and CDR2 as YYNGEE. V was pared by 0 bases and J by 6 bases, with 2 bases of the junction left unmatched.

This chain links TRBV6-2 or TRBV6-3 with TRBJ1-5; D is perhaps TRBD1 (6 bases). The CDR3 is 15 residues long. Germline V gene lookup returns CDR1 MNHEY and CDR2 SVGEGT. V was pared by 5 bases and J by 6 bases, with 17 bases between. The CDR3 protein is CASSDQWGGLQPQHF. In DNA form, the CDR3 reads TGTGCCAGCAGTGACCAATGGGGGGGCCTTCAGCCCCAGCATTTT.

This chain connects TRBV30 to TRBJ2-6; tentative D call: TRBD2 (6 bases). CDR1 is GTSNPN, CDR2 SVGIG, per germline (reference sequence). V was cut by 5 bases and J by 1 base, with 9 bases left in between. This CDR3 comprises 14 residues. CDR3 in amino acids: CAWDGGSGANVLTF. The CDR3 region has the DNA TGTGCCTGGGACGGGGGATCTGGGGCCAACGTCCTGACTTTC.

CDR3 in amino acids: CASSAGPNTEAFF. Here the CDR3 DNA reads TGTGCCAGCAGCGCGGGACCGAACACTGAAGCTTTCTTT. This sequence joins TRBV12-3 or TRBV12-4 and TRBJ1-1, with a possible D match to TRBD1 (5 bases). The V and J ends lost 6 bases and 1 base respectively, with 9 bases between them. This CDR3 has 13 residues.

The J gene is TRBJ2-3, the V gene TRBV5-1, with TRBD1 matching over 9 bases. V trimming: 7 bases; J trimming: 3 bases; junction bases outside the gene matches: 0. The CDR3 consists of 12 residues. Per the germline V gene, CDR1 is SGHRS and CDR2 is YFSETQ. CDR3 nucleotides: TGCGCCAGCGGGACAGGGACAGATACGCAGTATTTT. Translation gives CASGTGTDTQYF. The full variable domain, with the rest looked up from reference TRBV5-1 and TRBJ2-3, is KAGVTQTPRYLIKTRGQQVTLSCSPISGHRSVSWYQQTPGQGLQFLFEYFSETQRNKGNFPGRFSGRQFSNSRSEMNVSTLELGDSALYLCASGTGTDTQYFGPGTRLTVL.

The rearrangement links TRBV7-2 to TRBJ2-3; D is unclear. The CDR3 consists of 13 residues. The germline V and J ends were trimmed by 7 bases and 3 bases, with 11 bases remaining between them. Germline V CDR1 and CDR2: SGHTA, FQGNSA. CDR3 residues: CASKGYRTDTQYF. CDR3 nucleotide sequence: TGTGCCAGCAAGGGTTACCGGACAGATACGCAGTATTTT.

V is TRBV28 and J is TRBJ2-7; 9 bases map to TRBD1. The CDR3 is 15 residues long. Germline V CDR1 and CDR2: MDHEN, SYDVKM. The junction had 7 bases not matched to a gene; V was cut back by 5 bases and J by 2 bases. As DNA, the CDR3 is TGTGCCAGCAGTGTCCCCGGGACAGGGACCTACGAGCAGTACTTC. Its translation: CASSVPGTGTYEQYF.

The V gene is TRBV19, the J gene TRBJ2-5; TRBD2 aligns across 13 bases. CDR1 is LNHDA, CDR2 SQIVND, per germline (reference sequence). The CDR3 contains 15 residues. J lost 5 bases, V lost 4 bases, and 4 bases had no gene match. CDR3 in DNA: TGTGCCAGTAGTACGGGACTAGCGGGGACGGAGACCCAGTACTTC. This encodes CASSTGLAGTETQYF.

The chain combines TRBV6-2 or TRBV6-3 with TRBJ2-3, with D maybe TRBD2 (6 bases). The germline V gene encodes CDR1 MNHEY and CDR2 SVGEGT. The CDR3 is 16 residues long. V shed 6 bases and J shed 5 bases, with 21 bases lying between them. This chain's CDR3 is CASSRTPSGGEDTQYF. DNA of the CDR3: TGTGCCAGCAGCCGGACGCCGAGCGGAGGGGAAGATACGCAGTATTTT.